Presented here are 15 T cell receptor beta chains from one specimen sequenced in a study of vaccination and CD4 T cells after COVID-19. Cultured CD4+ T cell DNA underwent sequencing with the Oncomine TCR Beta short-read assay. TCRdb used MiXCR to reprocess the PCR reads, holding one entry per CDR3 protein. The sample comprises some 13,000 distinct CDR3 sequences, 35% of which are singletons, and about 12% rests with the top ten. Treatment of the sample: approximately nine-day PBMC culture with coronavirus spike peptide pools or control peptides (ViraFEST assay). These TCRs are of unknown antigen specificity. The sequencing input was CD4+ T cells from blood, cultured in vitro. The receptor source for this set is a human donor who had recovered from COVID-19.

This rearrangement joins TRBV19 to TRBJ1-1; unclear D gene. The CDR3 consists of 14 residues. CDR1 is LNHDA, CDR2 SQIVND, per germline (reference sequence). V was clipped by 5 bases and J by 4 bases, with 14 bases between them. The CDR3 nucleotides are TGTGCCAGTAGTGCCTTCGGTGTAGGCACTGAAGCTTTCTTT. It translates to CASSAFGVGTEAFF.

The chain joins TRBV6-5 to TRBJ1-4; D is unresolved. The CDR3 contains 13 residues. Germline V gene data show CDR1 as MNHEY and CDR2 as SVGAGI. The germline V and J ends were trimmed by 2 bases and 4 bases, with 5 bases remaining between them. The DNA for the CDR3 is TGTGCCAGCAGTTACGGGATTAATGAAAAACTGTTTTTT. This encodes CASSYGINEKLFF.

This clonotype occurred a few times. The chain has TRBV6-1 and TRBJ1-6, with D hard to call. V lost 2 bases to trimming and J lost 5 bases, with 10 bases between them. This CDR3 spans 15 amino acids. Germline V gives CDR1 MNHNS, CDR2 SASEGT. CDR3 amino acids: CASSERRQDNSPLHF. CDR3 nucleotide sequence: TGTGCCAGCAGTGAAAGGAGGCAAGATAATTCACCCCTCCACTTT.

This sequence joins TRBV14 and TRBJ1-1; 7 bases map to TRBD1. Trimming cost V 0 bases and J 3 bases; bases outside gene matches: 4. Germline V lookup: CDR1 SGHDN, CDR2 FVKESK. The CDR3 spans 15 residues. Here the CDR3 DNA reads TGTGCCAGCAGCCAAGATGACAGGGTCTACACTGAAGCTTTCTTT. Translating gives CASSQDDRVYTEAFF.

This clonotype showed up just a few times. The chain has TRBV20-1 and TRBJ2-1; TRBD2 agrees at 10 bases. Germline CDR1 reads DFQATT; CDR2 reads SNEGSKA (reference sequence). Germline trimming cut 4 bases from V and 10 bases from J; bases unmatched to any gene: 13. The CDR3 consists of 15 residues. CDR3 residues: CSATGSLAGAPEQFF. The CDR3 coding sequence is TGCAGTGCTACGGGTTCCCTAGCGGGAGCCCCGGAGCAGTTCTTC.

CDR3 in amino acids: CASTNLWTSRPLVEQFF. The CDR3 DNA reads TGTGCCAGTACTAATCTCTGGACTAGCCGACCTCTGGTTGAGCAGTTCTTC. The V call is TRBV19, the J call TRBJ2-1, with 8 bases fitting TRBD2. The CDR3 spans 17 residues. Germline trimming cut 7 bases from V and 9 bases from J; bases unmatched to any gene: 20. Per the germline V gene, CDR1 is LNHDA and CDR2 is SQIVND (reference sequence).

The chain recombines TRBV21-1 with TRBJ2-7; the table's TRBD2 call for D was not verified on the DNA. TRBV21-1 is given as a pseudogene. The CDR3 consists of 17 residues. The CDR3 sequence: CASSKAPLLAGVVEQYF. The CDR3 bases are TGTGCCAGCAGCAAAGCTCCTCTACTAGCGGGAGTTGTAGAGCAGTACTTC.

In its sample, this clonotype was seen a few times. In DNA form, the CDR3 reads TGTGCCACCAGTGGGACCCGTTATAGCAATCAGCCCCAGCATTTT. This codes for CATSGTRYSNQPQHF. V gene TRBV24-1 combines with J gene TRBJ1-5, with D unclear. In germline, CDR1 is KGHDR, CDR2 SFDVKD. Trimming pared 5 bases from V and 0 bases from J, leaving 10 bases between. This CDR3 is 15 amino acids long.

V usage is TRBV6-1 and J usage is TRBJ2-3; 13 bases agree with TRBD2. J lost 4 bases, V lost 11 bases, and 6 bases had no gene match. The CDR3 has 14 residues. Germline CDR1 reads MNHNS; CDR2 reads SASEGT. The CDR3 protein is CAGKGLAGADTQYF. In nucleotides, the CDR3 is TGTGCCGGTAAAGGACTAGCGGGAGCAGATACGCAGTATTTT.

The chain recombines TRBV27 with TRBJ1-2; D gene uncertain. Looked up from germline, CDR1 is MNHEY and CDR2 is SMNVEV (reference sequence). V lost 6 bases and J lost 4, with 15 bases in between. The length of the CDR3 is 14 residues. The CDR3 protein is CASRPGSLAYGYTF. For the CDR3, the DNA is TGTGCCAGCAGGCCCGGGAGCCTTGCCTATGGCTACACCTTC.

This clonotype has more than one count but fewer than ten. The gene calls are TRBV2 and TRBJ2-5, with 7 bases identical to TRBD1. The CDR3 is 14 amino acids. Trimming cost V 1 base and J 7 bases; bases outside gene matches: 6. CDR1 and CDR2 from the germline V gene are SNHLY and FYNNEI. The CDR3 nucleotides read TGTGCCAGCAGTGAAGGAGACAGGGTCGGGACCCAGTACTTC. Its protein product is CASSEGDRVGTQYF.

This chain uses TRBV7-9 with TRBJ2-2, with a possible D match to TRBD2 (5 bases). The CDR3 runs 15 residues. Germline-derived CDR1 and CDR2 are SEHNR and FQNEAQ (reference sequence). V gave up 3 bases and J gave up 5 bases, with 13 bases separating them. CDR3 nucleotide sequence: TGTGCCAGCAGCTTTGAGGGCTTATTGACCGGGGAGCTGTTTTTT. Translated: CASSFEGLLTGELFF.

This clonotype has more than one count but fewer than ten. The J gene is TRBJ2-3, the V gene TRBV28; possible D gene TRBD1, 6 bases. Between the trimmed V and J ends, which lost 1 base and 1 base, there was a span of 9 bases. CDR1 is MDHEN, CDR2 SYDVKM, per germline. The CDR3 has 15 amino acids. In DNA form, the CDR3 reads TGTGCCAGCAGTTTATTAGGGACACGCACAGATACGCAGTATTTT. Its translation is CASSLLGTRTDTQYF.

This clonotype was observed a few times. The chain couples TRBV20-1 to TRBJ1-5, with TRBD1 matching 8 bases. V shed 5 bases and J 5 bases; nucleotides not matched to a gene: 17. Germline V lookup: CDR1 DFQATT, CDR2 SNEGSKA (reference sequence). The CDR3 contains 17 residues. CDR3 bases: TGCAGTGCTTCCAAACGGAGACAGGGGCGTTCATATCAGCCCCAGCATTTT. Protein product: CSASKRRQGRSYQPQHF.

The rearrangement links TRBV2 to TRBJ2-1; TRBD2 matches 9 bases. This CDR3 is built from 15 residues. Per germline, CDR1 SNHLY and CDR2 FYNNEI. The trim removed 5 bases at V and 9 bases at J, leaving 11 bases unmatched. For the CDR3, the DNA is TGTGCCAGCAGTCTCGGACTAGCGTACATGGGTGAGCAGTTCTTC. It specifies CASSLGLAYMGEQFF.